Listed here is a single T cell receptor beta chain. The antigen is undetermined. Amplification used 60 Vbeta primers and 13 Jbeta primers. Measured with immunoSEQ multiplex PCR; TCRdb has only the in-frame clones, and not every one. The sample comprises 90,000 to 150,000 clones, about three fifths of which are singletons, and more than 8% rests with the top ten. This CDR3 comprises 14 residues. Trimming stripped 5 bases from V and 1 base from J, with 11 bases between. Germline values: CDR1 LGHNT, CDR2 FRNRAP. This sample is part of a study of cytomegalovirus exposure and HLA in healthy donors. About the study: From donors who were HLA-typed, an early data release held 80 million to 95 million unique TCRs.

Whole-study findings and limits: Earlier analysis yielded a pattern in which most TCR beta V segments were productive about 90% or about 30% of the time. Under in vitro conditions, three CMV-associated chains were confirmed as specific for CMV antigens.

Sequencing was performed on PBMCs. The receptor was derived from a man aged 35 to 55 in good health and CMV-seropositive. The chain uses TRBV12-5 and TRBJ2-5; D possibly corresponds to TRBD2 (6 bases). The CDR3 sequence is CASGPGLSQETQYF. DNA for the CDR3: TGTGCTAGTGGTCCGGGACTCTCCCAAGAGACCCAGTACTTC.